The rows below give T cell receptor beta chains drawn from one sample of a study of glioma-infiltrating T cells. TCRdb ran MiXCR on the multiplex PCR reads and lists one entry per CDR3 protein. The table includes about 93,000 distinct CDR3 sequences, about 40% detected once. Sequencing was performed on glioma tissue, nonneoplastic brain tissue, or PBMCs (not recorded which). Receptors originate from a human donor with low-grade glioma or glioblastoma, undergoing nonglioma brain surgery, or in good health (not recorded which). CDR3s include the opening cysteine and the closing phenylalanine or tryptophan. A D gene is named only where the DNA matches it firmly. Rows give clone size only sometimes, using once, few, many, or a class for an expanded clone.

size	V	D	J	length	DNA	CDR3
NA	TRBV12-3/TRBV12-4	NA	TRBJ2-7	10	TGTGCCAACTATGGCTACGAGCAGTACTTC	CANYGYEQYF
many	TRBV2	NA	TRBJ2-3	14	TGTGCCAGCAACCCAGGGCCTAGCACAGATACGCAGTATTTT	CASNPGPSTDTQYF
many	TRBV2	NA	TRBJ2-1	14	TGTGCCGCTAAAAGGGGCGAGACCTCCCCCGAGCAGTTCTTC	CAAKRGETSPEQFF
many	TRBV30	TRBD2	TRBJ2-1	13	TGTGCTTCCCAACTAGCGCATTACAATGAGCAGTTCTTC	CASQLAHYNEQFF
NA	TRBV6-1	NA	TRBJ1-6	15	TGTGCCAGCAGTGAGGGCATCTCCTATAATTCACCCCTCCACTTT	CASSEGISYNSPLHF
NA	TRBV5-1	TRBD1	TRBJ2-1	15	TGCGCCAGCTCACCTCCGGGACAGGGTTACAATGAGCAGTTCTTC	CASSPPGQGYNEQFF
many	TRBV7-8	NA	TRBJ1-1	13	TGTGCCAGCAGCCTCAAACAGGGACTTGAAGCTTTCTTT	CASSLKQGLEAFF
many	TRBV28	NA	TRBJ2-1	14	TGTGCCAGCACCCTCCGGGGAGCCTCGGATGAGCAGTTCTTC	CASTLRGASDEQFF
NA	TRBV20-1	NA	TRBJ1-5	14	TGCAGTGCTATGACCCCGGGACAAAATCAGCCCCAGCATTTT	CSAMTPGQNQPQHF
many	TRBV2	NA	TRBJ2-2	11	TGTGCCAGCAGCTTCACCGGGGAGCTGTTTTTT	CASSFTGELFF
many	TRBV10-3	NA	TRBJ2-5	14	TGTGCCATCAGTGAGGGTTCAGGACAAGAGACCCAGTACTTC	CAISEGSGQETQYF
NA	TRBV6-2/TRBV6-3	TRBD1	TRBJ1-1	14	TGTGCCAGCAGGGCAGGACAGGGGAACACTGAAGCTTTCTTT	CASRAGQGNTEAFF
NA	TRBV5-5	NA	TRBJ2-1	15	TGTGCCAGCAGCTTAGGGGGAGATTCCTCCTACGAGCAGTTCTTC	CASSLGGDSSYEQFF
once	TRBV4-1	TRBD2	TRBJ2-1	16	TGCGCCAGCAGCCAAGTCGGACTAGCGGGAGGGGTTGAGCAGTTCTTC	CASSQVGLAGGVEQFF
many	TRBV2	TRBD1	TRBJ2-7	13	TGTGCCAGCAGTGTAGACAGGGGGTACGAGCAGTACTTC	CASSVDRGYEQYF
many	TRBV7-9	NA	TRBJ2-3	12	TGTGCCAGCAGCCCCCCGGCAGATACGCAGTATTTT	CASSPPADTQYF
NA	TRBV7-6	NA	TRBJ1-1	13	TGTGCCAGCAGCTTAATAATAAACACTGAAGCTTTCTTT	CASSLIINTEAFF
NA	TRBV4-1	NA	TRBJ2-7	12	TGCGCCAGCAGACCAGCAGGGTACGCGCGGTACTTC	CASRPAGYARYF
NA	TRBV28	NA	TRBJ2-7	12	TGTGCCAGCAATTTAAAGTGGAGTGAGCAGTACTTC	CASNLKWSEQYF
many	TRBV20-1	NA	TRBJ2-3	18	TGCAGTGCTAGAGATCCCCACGCGAGGGGTCTTAGCACAGATACGCAGTATTTT	CSARDPHARGLSTDTQYF
many	TRBV5-1	NA	TRBJ1-1	15	TGCGCCAGCAGCTTGGCCCAGGGCTGGATGACTGAAGCTTTCTTT	CASSLAQGWMTEAFF
many	TRBV19	TRBD2	TRBJ2-7	15	TGTGCCAGTACCTCCAAGGTAGCGGGGTCCTACGAGCAGTACTTC	CASTSKVAGSYEQYF
NA	TRBV20-1	TRBD1	TRBJ2-3	15	TGCAGTGCTCGTCCCGGGACAGAGAGCACAGATACGCAGTATTTT	CSARPGTESTDTQYF
few	TRBV19	NA	TRBJ1-1	16	TGTGCCAGTAGTATAGATCCTCCAGGACTGAACACTGAAGCTTTCTTT	CASSIDPPGLNTEAFF
many	TRBV19	NA	TRBJ1-5	14	TGTGCCAGTAGTCCTCGGTTTTTTGATCAGCCCCAGCATTTT	CASSPRFFDQPQHF
many	TRBV5-4	NA	TRBJ2-1	16	TGTGCCAGCAGCTCCTCCTGGGGCCGCTCCTACAATGAGCAGTTCTTC	CASSSSWGRSYNEQFF
NA	TRBV4-2	TRBD1	TRBJ1-4	15	TGTGCCAGCAGCAAACAACAGGGGGCAAGGGAAAAACTGTTTTTT	CASSKQQGAREKLFF
many	TRBV6-1	NA	TRBJ1-5	15	TGTGCCAGCAGCCGAGACGGACAGAACAATCAGCCCCAGCATTTT	CASSRDGQNNQPQHF
many	TRBV5-4	NA	TRBJ2-5	16	TGTGCCAGCACACGACGAGAGTGGGGCGTACAAGAGACCCAGTACTTC	CASTRREWGVQETQYF
many	TRBV12-3/TRBV12-4	NA	TRBJ1-2	13	TGTGCCAGCAGTTTCGGGGATAACTATGGCTACACCTTC	CASSFGDNYGYTF
once	TRBV6-6	NA	TRBJ2-3	15	TGTGCCAGCAGTTACTCCGGCCGCGGGACGGGTACGCAGTATTTT	CASSYSGRGTGTQYF
NA	TRBV9	NA	TRBJ2-3	13	TGTGCCAGCAGCGTAGGCTGGGGGGATACGCAGTATTTT	CASSVGWGDTQYF
many	TRBV6-1	NA	TRBJ1-5	12	TGTGCCAGCAGTTTAATTGGACAGCCCCAGCATTTT	CASSLIGQPQHF
NA	TRBV4-1	NA	TRBJ1-3	12	TGCGCCAGCATCCAAGCTGGGAACACCATATATTTT	CASIQAGNTIYF
NA	TRBV15	NA	TRBJ2-5	15	TGTGCCACCAGCAGTGAAATTGGGCAGCAAGAGACCCAGTACTTC	CATSSEIGQQETQYF
many	TRBV6-2/TRBV6-3	NA	TRBJ2-7	17	TGTGCCAGCAGCGCAATAGAGATAGCGCAACCCGGCGGGGAGCAGTACTTC	CASSAIEIAQPGGEQYF
many	TRBV6-2/TRBV6-3	NA	TRBJ1-1	13	TGTGCCAGCAGTTACCAAGTGACAGTTGAAGCTTTCTTT	CASSYQVTVEAFF
many	TRBV20-1	NA	TRBJ1-1	12	TGCAGTGCTAGAGACCGAAACACTGAAGCTTTCTTT	CSARDRNTEAFF
many	TRBV11-2	NA	TRBJ2-2	13	TGTGCCAGCAGCCCACCTGTCTACGGGGAGCTGTTTTTT	CASSPPVYGELFF
NA	TRBV15	TRBD1	TRBJ1-2	13	TGTGCCACCAGCCAGGGACAGGGTGATGGCTACACCTTC	CATSQGQGDGYTF
NA	TRBV5-1	TRBD2	TRBJ2-1	16	TGCGCCAGCAGCTTGGGACTAGCGGGGTCCTACAATGAGCAGTTCTTC	CASSLGLAGSYNEQFF